Each of the 11 T cell receptor beta chains below was sequenced from the same sample in a study of a mutant IDH1 vaccine in newly diagnosed glioma. Their antigens remain unidentified. Profiling relied on immunoSEQ multiplex PCR, and the TCRdb table lists in-frame clones only, not all of them. The table includes tens of thousands of clones, 70% to 85% detected once. Time point described: week 47, end of study. Each dose delivered 300 ug of mutant IDH1 20-mer peptide subcutaneously with imiquimod. The source material was PBMCs, sampled from a glioma patient whose treatment included an IDH1 peptide vaccine. These receptors were taken from a woman aged 35 to 49 with glioma. Some clones in this sample may be carry-over from other donors' samples.

This chain uses TRBV13 with TRBJ1-2; 9 bases are a match to TRBD1. This CDR3 region has 15 residues. V trimming: 5 bases; J trimming: 6 bases; junction bases outside the gene matches: 10. The V gene's germline CDR1 is PRHDT and CDR2 FYEKMQ (reference sequence). CDR3 in amino acids: CASSLTLQGANGYTF. CDR3 nucleotides: TGTGCCAGCAGCCTTACATTACAGGGGGCAAATGGCTACACCTTC.

In DNA, the CDR3 is TGTGCCAGCTCCTTCAACGGGGGACGAGAGACCCAGTACTTC. Its translation is CASSFNGGRETQYF. The chain couples TRBV18 to TRBJ2-5; tentatively, D is TRBD2 (6 bases). The CDR3 runs to 14 residues. Germline CDR1 is KGHSH and CDR2 is LQKENI. V was clipped by 6 bases and J by 4 bases, with 15 bases between them.

The V call is TRBV7-3, the J call TRBJ1-6, with 10 bases matching TRBD1. This CDR3 is built from 15 residues. Germline V gene data show CDR1 as SGHTA and CDR2 as FQGTGA. The V segment lost 2 bases and the J segment 8 bases; nucleotides outside the gene matches: 3. CDR3 coding DNA: TGTGCCAGCAGCTTAGGAGGACAGGGGGATTCACCCCTCCACTTT. This codes for CASSLGGQGDSPLHF.

The chain employs TRBV14 and TRBJ2-7; no definite D call. V lost 0 bases, J lost 5 bases, and 5 bases lay in between. Germline assignment: CDR1 SGHDN and CDR2 FVKESK. There are 12 residues in the CDR3. The DNA for the CDR3 is TGTGCCAGCAGCCAAGATCGGGACGAGCAGTACTTC. Translated: CASSQDRDEQYF.

This clone occurred once. This chain joins TRBV27 and TRBJ1-2; D is possibly TRBD1 (5 bases). This CDR3 spans 13 amino acids. Between the trimmed V and J ends, which lost 5 bases and 8 bases, there was a span of 15 bases. The germline V gene has CDR1 MNHEY and CDR2 SMNVEV (reference sequence). The CDR3: CASSQGTANGYTF. The CDR3 DNA reads as TGTGCCAGCAGTCAAGGGACGGCGAACGGCTACACCTTC.

The chain is built from TRBV18 and TRBJ1-4; D is unclear. The CDR3 is 15 residues long. Germline loops: CDR1 KGHSH, CDR2 LQKENI. V was pared by 2 bases and J by 0 bases, with 7 bases between. CDR3 sequence: CASSPGSATNEKLFF. CDR3 sequence (DNA): TGTGCCAGCTCACCAGGAAGTGCAACTAATGAAAAACTGTTTTTT.

V is TRBV27 and J is TRBJ1-1; D is ambiguous. Germline values: CDR1 MNHEY, CDR2 SMNVEV (reference sequence). The CDR3 spans 15 residues. The V gene lost 7 bases and the J gene lost 3 bases, with 18 bases spanning the gap. The CDR3, as DNA: TGTGCCAGCAAGGCCCCGCGAATTGGGGACACTGAAGCTTTCTTT. It yields the protein CASKAPRIGDTEAFF.

This chain uses TRBV19 with TRBJ2-7, with D unclear. The CDR3 contains 13 residues. V was clipped by 5 bases and J by 5 bases, with 13 bases between them. CDR1 LNHDA and CDR2 SQIVND come from the germline V gene (reference sequence). CDR3: CASSWRGGDEQYF. CDR3 DNA sequence: TGTGCCAGTAGTTGGCGAGGTGGCGACGAGCAGTACTTC.

This chain joins TRBV7-9 and TRBJ1-1; 10 nucleotides match TRBD1. The CDR3 runs to 11 residues. CDR1 SEHNR and CDR2 FQNEAQ come from the germline V gene (reference sequence). In DNA form, the CDR3 reads TGTAGCAGGGGGACAGGGGTGGAAGCTTTCTTT. This gives the protein CSRGTGVEAFF.

J is TRBJ1-2 and V is TRBV10-1; maybe TRBD1 (5 bases). Germline CDR1 is WNHNN and CDR2 is SYGVQD (reference sequence). Trimming pared 2 bases from V and 2 bases from J, leaving 6 bases between. This CDR3 contains 13 residues. The CDR3 protein is CASSERQNYGYTF. In DNA, the CDR3 is TGCGCCAGCAGTGAGAGACAGAACTATGGCTACACCTTC.

The chain recombines TRBV9 with TRBJ2-1; D is perhaps TRBD1 or TRBD2 (6 bases each). Between the trimmed V and J ends, which lost 1 base and 5 bases, there was a span of 13 bases. The CDR3 sequence is 15 residues long. Germline V gene lookup returns CDR1 SGDLS and CDR2 YYNGEE. The chain's CDR3 is CASSVKGGFNNEQFF. The CDR3 nucleotides are TGTGCCAGCAGCGTAAAGGGGGGTTTCAACAATGAGCAGTTCTTC.